Here is one T cell receptor beta chain with its context. In this sample, this clone turned up once. The target of this receptor is not known. The input lacks base qualities; no much larger clone sits a single base away. CDR1 and CDR2 were assigned from the germline V gene (reference sequence) as GTSNPN and SVGIG. The CDR3 contains 15 residues, cysteine and phenylalanine counted. Just CDR3 DNA is preserved here, 45 bases in frame from base 1. Trimming leaves V shorter by 3 bases and J shorter by 0 bases, with the junction holding 6 bases beyond the gene matches. This sample is part of a study of blood T cell repertoires in COVID-19 (dated by TCRdb to 2019 to 2021). For the study in its entirety: Samples covering the acute and convalescent phases of COVID-19 were provided by collaborators in the United States, Italy and Spain. Subjects who had been exposed to COVID-19, were actively infected with it, or had recovered from it provided the deeply sampled blood TCRbeta repertoires that made up the dataset. Samples were obtained from the ongoing ImmuneRACE study (first 160 participants) and from 1,000 to 1,500 subjects provided by 6 global collaborators. The sample metadata nearly always contained a de-identified subject ID, COVID-19 status, age in years and sex. A freely available public database, intended as a resource for researchers studying the immune response to SARS-CoV-2, is where the repertoires were released. HLA class I and class II types, where available, came from metadata supplied by the sample provider rather than from assay-based typing. The material from the prospective study consisted of cDNA or gDNA derived from T cells, B-cell-depleted T cells, or PBMCs. General findings and caveats noted by the study authors: The quantity of clinical and demographic metadata differed by source and by participant and was supplied without curation.

TCRbeta CDR3 regions were amplified from genomic DNA by means of the immunoSEQ Assay, a bias-controlled multiplex PCR. In the paper's pipeline: Within the assay, amplification of reference gene primers was used to estimate how many nucleated cells each sample contained. To quantify the absolute abundance of each unique TCRbeta CDR3 rearrangement, sequence reads were collapsed and filtered. Productive Simpson clonality was computed per sample as the square root of Simpson's diversity index over productive rearrangements. TCRdb carries this immuneACCESS record with in-frame sequences only. Its versions omit some clonotypes, under half of them owing to an unresolved V gene in the studies checked, with the rest unexplained. That table supplies the V and J calls and clone size; D and trimming were determined from the DNA. This sample holds some 110,000 clones; roughly 90% were observed only once. Approximately 8.7% of the sample rests with the top ten.

A second Seattle source provided samples from volunteer blood donors who had recovered from COVID-19. Collaborating institutions collected whole blood in K2EDTA tubes following their own protocols. For TCRbeta analysis, collaborators shipped samples as frozen whole blood, isolated PBMCs, or DNA extracted from either of those sample types. The sample comprised peripheral blood. The sequence was collected from a man in his 70s who had recovered from COVID-19. The sequence links TRBV30 to TRBJ2-7; TRBD1 fits 9 bases in the junction. The sequenced DNA: TGTGCCTGGAGCCTGGGACAGGGCAACTCCTACGAGCAGTACTTC. This translates into CAWSLGQGNSYEQYF.